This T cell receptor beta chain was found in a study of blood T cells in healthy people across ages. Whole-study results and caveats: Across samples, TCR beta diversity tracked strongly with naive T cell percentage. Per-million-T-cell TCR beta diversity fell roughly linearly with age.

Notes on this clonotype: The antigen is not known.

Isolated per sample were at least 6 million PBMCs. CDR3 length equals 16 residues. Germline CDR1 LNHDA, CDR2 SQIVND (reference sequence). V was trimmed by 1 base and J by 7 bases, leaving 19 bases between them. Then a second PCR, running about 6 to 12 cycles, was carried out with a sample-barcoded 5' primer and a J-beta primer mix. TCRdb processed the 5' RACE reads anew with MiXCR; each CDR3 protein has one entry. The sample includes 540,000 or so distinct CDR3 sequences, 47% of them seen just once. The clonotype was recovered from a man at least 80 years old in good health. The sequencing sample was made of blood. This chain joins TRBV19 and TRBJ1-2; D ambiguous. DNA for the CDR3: TGTGCCAGTAGTATAGCCGGGGTCACCGGGCCCTTTGGCTACACCTTC. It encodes CASSIAGVTGPFGYTF.